Listed here are 2 T cell receptor beta chains from one sample, sequenced in a study of blood T cell repertoires in COVID-19. The repertoire was sequenced with immunoSEQ multiplex PCR; TCRdb's copy has only in-frame clones and lacks some. The sample carries 70,000 to 85,000 clones, 82% recorded once. Sequenced input: peripheral blood. All receptors come from a man aged 55-75 years with acute or convalescent COVID-19.

The V and J genes are TRBV7-2 and TRBJ2-2; TRBD2 aligns across 7 bases. This CDR3 comprises 16 residues. The V segment lost 2 bases and the J segment 5 bases; nucleotides outside the gene matches: 8. Germline CDR1 is SGHTA and CDR2 is FQGNSA. As DNA, the CDR3 is TGTGCCAGCAGCTTATTCGCTAGCGGAGGTACCGGGGAGCTGTTTTTT. As protein: CASSLFASGGTGELFF.

J is TRBJ2-3 and V is TRBV28; D remains unclear. CDR3 length: 14 amino acids. V gave up 6 bases and J gave up 5 bases, with 15 bases separating them. Germline assignment: CDR1 MDHEN and CDR2 SYDVKM. The CDR3 region is CASSRSSPRDTQYF. In DNA, the CDR3 is TGTGCCAGCAGCCGCTCTTCTCCTAGAGATACGCAGTATTTT.